This is a list of T cell receptor beta chains from one sample in a study of T-cell reconstitution after alpha-beta-depleted transplantation in children. TCRdb processed the PCR reads anew with MiXCR; each CDR3 protein has one entry. The sample shows some 490,000 distinct CDR3 sequences, around 13% of them seen only once. This material consisted of PBMCs from the stem cell graft donor, taken from the stem cell graft. The source is a human donor who donated a stem cell graft to a child with combined immunodeficiency. CDR3s include the opening cysteine and the closing phenylalanine or tryptophan. D genes are given only for firm matches. Clone size is stated in some rows and not others, as once, few, many or a class when expanded.

>TRBJ2-7|NA|NA|TRBV28|14
CASSLRANDYEQYF
TGTGCCAGCAGTTTAAGGGCAAATGACTACGAGCAGTACTTC
>TRBJ2-7|many|NA|TRBV7-2|15
CASSLGSGPAYEQYF
TGTGCCAGCAGCTTAGGGAGCGGGCCCGCCTACGAGCAGTACTTC
>TRBJ1-5|few|NA|TRBV7-2|14
CASSIQISNQPQHF
TGTGCCAGCAGCATACAGATTAGCAATCAGCCCCAGCATTTT
>TRBJ2-7|many|NA|TRBV6-5|11
CASSYSHEQYF
TGTGCCAGCAGTTACTCCCACGAGCAGTACTTC
>TRBJ2-7|NA|TRBD2|TRBV12-3/TRBV12-4|15
CASSPLAGVGYEQYF
TGTGCCAGCAGCCCTCTAGCGGGAGTGGGCTACGAGCAGTACTTC
>TRBJ2-1|NA|NA|TRBV12-3/TRBV12-4|15
CASSLSAGAFDEQFF
TGTGCCAGCAGTTTATCTGCGGGGGCCTTCGATGAGCAGTTCTTC
>TRBJ1-2|few|NA|TRBV12-3/TRBV12-4|14
CASSPFAGMNGYTF
TGTGCCAGCAGCCCTTTTGCCGGGATGAACGGCTACACCTTC
>TRBJ1-2|many|TRBD1|TRBV6-5|15
CASTNVRQGNYGYTF
TGTGCCAGCACCAATGTTAGACAGGGGAACTATGGCTACACCTTC
>TRBJ2-7|NA|TRBD1|TRBV20-1|16
CSARDTTGTDSYEQYF
TGCAGTGCTAGAGATACCACCGGGACAGACTCCTACGAGCAGTACTTC
>TRBJ2-2|few|NA|TRBV11-2|14
CASSLFDSTGELFF
TGTGCCAGCAGCCTATTTGACAGCACCGGGGAGCTGTTTTTT
>TRBJ1-2|NA|TRBD1|TRBV15|14
CATRRNRGRDGYTF
TGTGCCACCAGAAGGAACAGGGGGCGCGATGGCTACACCTTC
>TRBJ2-5|many|TRBD2|TRBV20-1|13
CSARERGQETQYF
TGCAGTGCTAGGGAGCGGGGGCAAGAGACCCAGTACTTC